Listed below are T cell receptor beta chains from one sample, sequenced in a study of blood T cell repertoires in COVID-19. Profiling relied on immunoSEQ multiplex PCR, and the TCRdb table lists in-frame clones only, not all of them. The table lists roughly 55,000 clones, just over 85% of them singletons, with about 10% in the top ten. The sample taken for sequencing was peripheral blood. These receptors were taken from a man aged 65 to 85 with active COVID-19. Both conserved end residues are part of each CDR3. A D gene is named only where the DNA matches it firmly. A row's size may be missing; if present it is once, few, many or a size class.

d_call	v_call	clone_size	j_call	cdr3_aa	cdr3_nt
TRBD1	TRBV30	-	TRBJ1-1	CAWSQGQGAEAFF	TGTGCCTGGAGTCAGGGACAGGGAGCTGAAGCTTTCTTT
-	TRBV4-3	-	TRBJ1-5	CASSQDGTGGQPQHF	TGCGCCAGCAGCCAAGACGGCACGGGGGGTCAGCCCCAGCATTTT
-	TRBV7-9	-	TRBJ1-6	CASSQTGGFNSPLHF	TGTGCCAGCAGCCAAACGGGGGGCTTCAATTCACCCCTCCACTTT
TRBD1	TRBV27	once	TRBJ2-7	CASSFRDRSREQYF	TGTGCCAGCAGTTTCCGGGACAGATCGCGGGAGCAGTACTTC
-	TRBV27	-	TRBJ2-5	CASSHNQETQYF	TGTGCCAGCAGTCACAACCAAGAGACCCAGTACTTC
-	TRBV4-3	-	TRBJ2-3	CASSQQRADTQYF	TGCGCCAGCAGCCAACAGCGGGCAGATACGCAGTATTTT
-	TRBV9	once	TRBJ2-6	CASSVALLVSGEGANVLTF	TGTGCCAGCAGCGTAGCTCTCTTAGTTTCCGGGGAAGGGGCCAACGTCCTGACTTTC
-	TRBV25-1	-	TRBJ1-1	CASSIGGDTEAFF	TGTGCCAGCAGCATCGGGGGGGACACTGAAGCTTTCTTT
TRBD1	TRBV5-1	-	TRBJ1-1	CASSGRTGVNTEAFF	TGCGCCAGCAGCGGGCGGACAGGGGTGAACACTGAAGCTTTCTTT
-	TRBV7-3	once	TRBJ1-1	CASNSRGRTEAFF	TGTGCCAGCAACTCCAGGGGAAGGACTGAAGCTTTCTTT
-	TRBV7-9	-	TRBJ2-5	CASSYTQIQETQYF	TGTGCCAGCAGCTACACACAGATCCAAGAGACCCAGTACTTC
-	TRBV5-1	-	TRBJ1-2	CASGPSPGGVYGYTF	TGCGCCAGCGGCCCGTCCCCGGGGGGCGTGTATGGCTACACCTTC
TRBD1	TRBV5-1	few	TRBJ2-5	CASSLLSSYRGPGTQYF	TGCGCCAGCAGCTTACTCTCATCCTACAGGGGGCCGGGGACCCAGTACTTC
-	TRBV7-2	-	TRBJ2-1	CASSLDTYNEQFF	TGTGCCAGCAGCTTAGACACCTACAATGAGCAGTTCTTC
-	TRBV28	-	TRBJ1-2	CASSELTRSHYGYTF	TGTGCCAGCAGTGAACTGACCCGTAGCCACTATGGCTACACCTTC
TRBD2	TRBV6-5	-	TRBJ2-2	CASRPRGANTGELFF	TGTGCCAGCAGACCCCGGGGGGCGAACACCGGGGAGCTGTTTTTT
TRBD1	TRBV7-6	-	TRBJ1-3	CASSPRYRGRNTIYF	TGTGCCAGCAGCCCCCGGTACAGGGGCCGAAACACCATATATTTT
-	TRBV7-2	-	TRBJ2-1	CASSLRGGEDNEQFF	TGTGCCAGCAGCTTGCGAGGGGGGGAAGACAATGAGCAGTTCTTC
TRBD2	TRBV20-1	-	TRBJ2-5	CSASLSGGFGGTQYF	TGCAGTGCTAGTCTCAGCGGGGGGTTTGGTGGGACCCAGTACTTC
-	TRBV5-1	-	TRBJ1-6	CASSTITGAGNSPLHF	TGCGCCAGCAGCACGATTACCGGGGCGGGAAATTCACCCCTCCACTTT
TRBD1	TRBV2	few	TRBJ2-7	CASPGDGTGPYEQYF	TGTGCCAGCCCCGGGGATGGGACAGGGCCCTACGAGCAGTACTTC
-	TRBV4-1	-	TRBJ1-1	CASRKVDSNTEAFF	TGCGCCAGCAGAAAGGTGGACAGTAACACTGAAGCTTTCTTT
TRBD1	TRBV9	-	TRBJ2-3	CASSPWTGGEGDTQYF	TGTGCCAGCAGCCCTTGGACAGGGGGCGAAGGAGATACGCAGTATTTT
-	TRBV7-8	-	TRBJ2-3	CASSLGTGSTDTQYF	TGTGCCAGCAGCTTAGGGACGGGAAGCACAGATACGCAGTATTTT
-	TRBV18	-	TRBJ2-2	CASSPRTQNTGELFF	TGTGCCAGCTCACCCAGGACACAAAACACCGGGGAGCTGTTTTTT
TRBD1	TRBV6-2/TRBV6-3	-	TRBJ2-1	CASSTNRGRWNEQFF	TGTGCCAGCAGTACCAACAGGGGGCGCTGGAATGAGCAGTTCTTC
TRBD1	TRBV7-3	-	TRBJ2-3	CASSPGTGAGQQYF	TGTGCCAGCAGCCCCGGGACAGGCGCCGGTCAGCAGTATTTT
-	TRBV6-2/TRBV6-3	once	TRBJ1-3	CASSYGGAGNTIYF	TGTGCCAGCAGTTACGGAGGGGCTGGAAACACCATATATTTT
TRBD2	TRBV24-1	-	TRBJ2-1	CATSETSGVEGEQFF	TGTGCCACCAGTGAGACTAGCGGGGTGGAGGGGGAGCAGTTCTTC